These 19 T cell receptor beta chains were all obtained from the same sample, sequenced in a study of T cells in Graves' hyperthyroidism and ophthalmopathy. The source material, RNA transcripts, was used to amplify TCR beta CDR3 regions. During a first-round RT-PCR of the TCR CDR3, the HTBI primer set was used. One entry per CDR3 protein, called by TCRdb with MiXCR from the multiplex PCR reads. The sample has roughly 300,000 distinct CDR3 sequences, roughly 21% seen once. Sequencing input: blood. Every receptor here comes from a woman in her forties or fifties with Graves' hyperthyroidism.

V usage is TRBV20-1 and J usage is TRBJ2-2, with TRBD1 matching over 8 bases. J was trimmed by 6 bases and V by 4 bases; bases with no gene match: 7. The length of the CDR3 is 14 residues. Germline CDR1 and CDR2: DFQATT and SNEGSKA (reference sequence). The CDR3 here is CSATGTGGSGELFF. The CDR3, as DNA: TGCAGTGCTACCGGGACAGGAGGGTCCGGGGAGCTGTTTTTT.

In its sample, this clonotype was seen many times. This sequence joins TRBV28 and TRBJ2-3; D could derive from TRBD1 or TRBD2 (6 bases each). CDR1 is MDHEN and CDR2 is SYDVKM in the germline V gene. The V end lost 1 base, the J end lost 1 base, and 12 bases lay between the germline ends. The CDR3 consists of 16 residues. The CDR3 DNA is TGTGCCAGCAGTTTATCCAGGGGAGGTGGCACAGATACGCAGTATTTT. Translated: CASSLSRGGGTDTQYF.

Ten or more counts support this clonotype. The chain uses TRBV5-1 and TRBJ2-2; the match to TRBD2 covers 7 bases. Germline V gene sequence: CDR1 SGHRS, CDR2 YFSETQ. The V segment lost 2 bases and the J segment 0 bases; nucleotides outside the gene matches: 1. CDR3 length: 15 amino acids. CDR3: CASSFGGSNTGELFF. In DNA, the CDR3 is TGCGCCAGCAGCTTCGGGGGGTCGAACACCGGGGAGCTGTTTTTT. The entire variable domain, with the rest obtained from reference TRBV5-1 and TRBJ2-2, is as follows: KAGVTQTPRYLIKTRGQQVTLSCSPISGHRSVSWYQQTPGQGLQFLFEYFSETQRNKGNFPGRFSGRQFSNSRSEMNVSTLELGDSALYLCASSFGGSNTGELFFGEGSRLTVL.

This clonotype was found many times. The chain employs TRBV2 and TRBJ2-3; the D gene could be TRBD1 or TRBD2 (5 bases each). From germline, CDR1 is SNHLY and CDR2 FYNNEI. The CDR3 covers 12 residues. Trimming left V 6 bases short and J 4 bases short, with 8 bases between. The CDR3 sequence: CASSGTADTQYF. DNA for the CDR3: TGTGCCAGCAGCGGGACGGCAGATACGCAGTATTTT.

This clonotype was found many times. CDR3: CASSLVVGSGYTF. The DNA of the CDR3 is TGTGCCAGCAGTTTAGTTGTCGGGTCTGGCTACACCTTC. The V gene is TRBV28, the J gene TRBJ1-2, with D unclear. The CDR3 has 13 amino acids. Germline loops: CDR1 MDHEN, CDR2 SYDVKM. V gave up 2 bases and J gave up 7 bases, with 11 bases separating them.

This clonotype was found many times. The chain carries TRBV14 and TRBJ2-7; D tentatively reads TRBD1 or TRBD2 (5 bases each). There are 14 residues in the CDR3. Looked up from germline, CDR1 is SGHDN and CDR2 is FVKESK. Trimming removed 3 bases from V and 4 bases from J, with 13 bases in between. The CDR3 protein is CASSQPGRTYEQYF. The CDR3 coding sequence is TGTGCCAGCAGCCAGCCGGGACGGACATACGAGCAGTACTTC.

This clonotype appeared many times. The CDR3 sequence: CASSPSRGPYGYTF. The CDR3 DNA reads TGTGCCAGCAGTCCCTCACGGGGTCCCTATGGCTACACCTTC. This rearrangement joins TRBV6-1 to TRBJ1-2; D is unresolved. The length of the CDR3 is 14 residues. The germline V and J ends were trimmed by 5 bases and 4 bases, with 14 bases remaining between them. The V gene's germline CDR1 is MNHNS and CDR2 SASEGT.

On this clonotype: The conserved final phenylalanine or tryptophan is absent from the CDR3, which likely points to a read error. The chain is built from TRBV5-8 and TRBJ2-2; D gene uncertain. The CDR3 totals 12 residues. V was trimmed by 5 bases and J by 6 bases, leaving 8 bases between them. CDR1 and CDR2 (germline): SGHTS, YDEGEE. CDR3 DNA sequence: TGTGCCAGCAGTGTGTGGGCCGGGGAGCTGTTTTCT. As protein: CASSVWAGELFS.

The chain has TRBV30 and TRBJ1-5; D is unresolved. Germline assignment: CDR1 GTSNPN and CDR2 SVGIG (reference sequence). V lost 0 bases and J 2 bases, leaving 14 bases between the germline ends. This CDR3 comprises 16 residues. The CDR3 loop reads CAWSVKALMGNQPQHF. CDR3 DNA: TGTGCCTGGAGTGTCAAGGCCCTGATGGGCAATCAGCCCCAGCATTTT. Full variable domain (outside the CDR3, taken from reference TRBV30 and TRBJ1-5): SQTIHQWPATLVQPVGSPLSLECTVEGTSNPNLYWYRQAAGRGLQLLFYSVGIGQISSEVPQNLSASRPQDRQFILSSKKLLLSDSGFYLCAWSVKALMGNQPQHFGDGTRLSIL.

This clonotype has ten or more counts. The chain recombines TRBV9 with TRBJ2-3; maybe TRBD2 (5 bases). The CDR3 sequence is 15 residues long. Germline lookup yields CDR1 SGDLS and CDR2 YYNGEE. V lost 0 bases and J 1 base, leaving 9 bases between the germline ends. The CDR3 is CASSVEASRTDTQYF. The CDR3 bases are TGTGCCAGCAGCGTAGAGGCTAGCCGCACAGATACGCAGTATTTT.

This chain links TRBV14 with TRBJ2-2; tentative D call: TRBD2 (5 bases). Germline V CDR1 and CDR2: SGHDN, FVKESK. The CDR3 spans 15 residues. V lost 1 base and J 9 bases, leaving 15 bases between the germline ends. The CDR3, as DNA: TGTGCCAGCAGCCAAGGACGTACTAGTCCGCGGGAGCTGTTTTTT. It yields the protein CASSQGRTSPRELFF. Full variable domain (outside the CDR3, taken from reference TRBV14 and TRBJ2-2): EAGVTQFPSHSVIEKGQTVTLRCDPISGHDNLYWYRRVMGKEIKFLLHFVKESKQDESGMPNNRFLAERTGGTYSTLKVQPAELEDSGVYFCASSQGRTSPRELFFGEGSRLTVL.

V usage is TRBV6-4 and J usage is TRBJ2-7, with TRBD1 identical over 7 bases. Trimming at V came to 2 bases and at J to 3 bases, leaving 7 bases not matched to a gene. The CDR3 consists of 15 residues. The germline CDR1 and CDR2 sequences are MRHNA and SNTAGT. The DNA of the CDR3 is TGTGCCAGCAGTGACATAGTAACAGGGGACTACGAGCAGTACTTC. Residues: CASSDIVTGDYEQYF.

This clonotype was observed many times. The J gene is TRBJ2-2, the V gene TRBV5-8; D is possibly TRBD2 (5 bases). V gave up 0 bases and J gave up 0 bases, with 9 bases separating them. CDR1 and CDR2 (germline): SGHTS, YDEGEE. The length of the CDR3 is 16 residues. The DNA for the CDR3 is TGTGCCAGCAGCTTGGTAACGGGGACGAACACCGGGGAGCTGTTTTTT. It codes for CASSLVTGTNTGELFF. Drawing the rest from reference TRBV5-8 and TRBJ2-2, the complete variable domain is EAGVTQSPTHLIKTRGQQATLRCSPISGHTSVYWYQQALGLGLQFLLWYDEGEERNRGNFPPRFSGRQFPNYSSELNVNALELEDSALYLCASSLVTGTNTGELFFGEGSRLTVL.

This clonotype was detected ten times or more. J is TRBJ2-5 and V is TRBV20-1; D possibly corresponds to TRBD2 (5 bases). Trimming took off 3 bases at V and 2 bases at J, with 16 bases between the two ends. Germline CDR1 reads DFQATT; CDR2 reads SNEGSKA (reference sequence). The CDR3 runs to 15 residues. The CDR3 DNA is TGCAGTGCTAGTAAGGCGGGCTTGCCACAAGAGACCCAGTACTTC. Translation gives CSASKAGLPQETQYF.

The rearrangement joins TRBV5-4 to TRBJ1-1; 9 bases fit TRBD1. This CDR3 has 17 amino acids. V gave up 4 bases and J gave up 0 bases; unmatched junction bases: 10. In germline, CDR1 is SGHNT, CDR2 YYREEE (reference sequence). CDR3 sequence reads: CASSPGQGRAVNTEAFF. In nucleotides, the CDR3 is TGTGCCAGCAGCCCCGGACAGGGGCGGGCCGTGAACACTGAAGCTTTCTTT.

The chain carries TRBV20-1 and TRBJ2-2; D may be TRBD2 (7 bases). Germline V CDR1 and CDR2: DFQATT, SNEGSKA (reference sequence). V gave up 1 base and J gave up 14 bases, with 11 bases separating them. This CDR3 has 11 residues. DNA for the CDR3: TGCAGTGCTAGAGGGGGAGGGGGACTGTTTTTT. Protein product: CSARGGGGLFF.

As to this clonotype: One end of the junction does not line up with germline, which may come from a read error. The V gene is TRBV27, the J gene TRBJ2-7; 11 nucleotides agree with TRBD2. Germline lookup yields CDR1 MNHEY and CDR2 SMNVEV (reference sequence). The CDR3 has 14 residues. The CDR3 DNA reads TGTGCCGGCAGTTTAGCGGGAGGGCCTTACGAGCAGTACTTC. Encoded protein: CAGSLAGGPYEQYF.

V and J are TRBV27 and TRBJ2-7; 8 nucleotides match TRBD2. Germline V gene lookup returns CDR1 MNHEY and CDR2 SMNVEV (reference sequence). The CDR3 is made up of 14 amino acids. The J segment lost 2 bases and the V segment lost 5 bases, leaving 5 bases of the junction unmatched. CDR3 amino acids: CASSPGLATYEQYF. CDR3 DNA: TGTGCCAGCAGTCCCGGACTAGCCACCTACGAGCAGTACTTC.

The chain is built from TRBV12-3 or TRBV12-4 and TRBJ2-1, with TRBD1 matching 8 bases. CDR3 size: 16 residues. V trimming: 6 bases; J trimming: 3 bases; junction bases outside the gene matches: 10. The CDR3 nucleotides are TGTGCCAGCAGCTCACAAAGGACAGGGTTCTACAATGAGCAGTTCTTC. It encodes CASSSQRTGFYNEQFF.